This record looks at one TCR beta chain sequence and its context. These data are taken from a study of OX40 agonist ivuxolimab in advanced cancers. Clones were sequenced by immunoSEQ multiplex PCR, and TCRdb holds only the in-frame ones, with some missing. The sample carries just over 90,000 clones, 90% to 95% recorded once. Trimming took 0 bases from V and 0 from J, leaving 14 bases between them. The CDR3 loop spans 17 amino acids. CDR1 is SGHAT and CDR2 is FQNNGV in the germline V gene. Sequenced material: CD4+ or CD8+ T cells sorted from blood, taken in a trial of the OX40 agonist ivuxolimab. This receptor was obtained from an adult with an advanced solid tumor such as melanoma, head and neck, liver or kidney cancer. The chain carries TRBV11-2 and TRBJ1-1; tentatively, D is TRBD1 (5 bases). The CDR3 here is CASSLDFRGLVNTEAFF. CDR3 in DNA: TGTGCCAGCAGCTTAGATTTCCGGGGCTTGGTGAACACTGAAGCTTTCTTT.